Below, one TCR beta chain is given with its context. CDR3 size: 13 residues. Trimming took off 6 bases at V and 8 bases at J, with 13 bases between the two ends. The germline V gene has CDR1 MNHEY and CDR2 SMNVEV (reference sequence). The data were obtained in a study of technical replicates of blood from a few donors. Data came from immunoSEQ multiplex PCR; TCRdb stores just in-frame clones and leaves some out. This table has 60,000 to 75,000 clones, 87% appearing once. The rearrangement joins TRBV27 to TRBJ1-4; the D is unclear. This TCR was sampled from a human donor in good health. Some clones in this sample may be carry-over from other donors' samples. Source material: PBMCs. The CDR3 spells CASSMGSGEKLFF. The DNA for the CDR3 is TGTGCCAGCAGCATGGGGAGTGGGGAAAAACTGTTTTTT.